This T cell receptor (beta chain) was profiled in a study of cytomegalovirus exposure and HLA in healthy donors. PCR used 60 Vbeta primers and 13 Jbeta primers. Profiling relied on immunoSEQ multiplex PCR, and the TCRdb table lists in-frame clones only, not all of them. The sample has about 95,000 clones; roughly 82% are singletons. The CDR3 consists of 11 residues. In regard to this clone: Its antigen is unknown.

Study-wide findings and caveats: The authors listed 164 TCR beta chains as cytomegalovirus-associated. Earlier findings revealed that most TCR beta V segments proved productive either about 90% or about 30% of the time.

The genes are TRBV21-1 and TRBJ1-5. TRBV21-1 is a documented pseudogene. The sequenced material came from PBMCs. This clonotype was obtained from a man in his thirties or forties in good health and CMV-seropositive. CDR3 residues: CASRPKQPQHF. CDR3 nucleotide sequence: TGTGCCAGCAGACCTAAGCAGCCCCAGCATTTT.